This T cell receptor beta chain appears in the sequencing data of a study of blood T cell repertoires in COVID-19. TCRdb keeps only in-frame clones here, not all; method: immunoSEQ multiplex PCR. The sample has over 150,000 clones, 60% to 80% seen once. Sample: peripheral blood. The TCR originated in an older woman with acute or convalescent COVID-19.

CDR3 nucleotide sequence: TGTGCCAGCTCGCAAACTAGCGGGAGCTCCTACAATGAGCAGTTCTTC. It encodes CASSQTSGSSYNEQFF. The chain uses TRBV18 and TRBJ2-1; 11 bases map to TRBD2. The CDR3 is made up of 16 amino acids. V lost 6 bases, J lost 0 bases, and 4 bases stayed unmatched. CDR1 and CDR2 from the germline V gene are KGHSH and LQKENI.